This TCR beta chain was documented in a study of CD8+ T cells in alopecia areata. Following RNA extraction, reverse transcription yielded cDNA that acted as the sequencing template. The method was immunoSEQ multiplex PCR; TCRdb's version includes in-frame clones alone and lacks a portion of them. In the table there are about 270,000 clones, 60% of which are singletons. This sample's treatment: oral pan-JAK inhibitor, 5-10 mg twice daily. Lesional scalp punch biopsies and peripheral blood were collected from alopecia areata patients. V lost 1 base and J 1 base, leaving 9 bases between the germline ends. Germline V gene lookup returns CDR1 SQVTM and CDR2 ANQGSEA. The CDR3 is 14 residues long. This clone was counted a few times. Other DNA sequences in the same sample also yield this CDR3.

This chain uses TRBV29-1 with TRBJ2-3; a weak D match, TRBD1 (6 bases). This clonotype was obtained from a human donor with alopecia areata. Sequencing was performed on CD4+ T cells sorted from blood, taken at roughly week 53, from a patient treated with tofacitinib. Here the CDR3 reads CSVEGGRGTDTQYF. CDR3 sequence (DNA): TGCAGCGTTGAAGGGGGGCGCGGCACAGATACGCAGTATTTT.